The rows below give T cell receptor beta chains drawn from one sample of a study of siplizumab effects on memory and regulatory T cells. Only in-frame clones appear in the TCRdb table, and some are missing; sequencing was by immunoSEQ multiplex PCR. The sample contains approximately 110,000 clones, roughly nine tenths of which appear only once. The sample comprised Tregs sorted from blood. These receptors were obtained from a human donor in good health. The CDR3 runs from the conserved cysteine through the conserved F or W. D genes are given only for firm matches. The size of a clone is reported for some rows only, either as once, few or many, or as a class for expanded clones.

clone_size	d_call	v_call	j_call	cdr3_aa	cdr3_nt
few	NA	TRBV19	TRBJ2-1	CASSYGNEQFF	TGTGCCAGTAGTTATGGGAATGAGCAGTTCTTC
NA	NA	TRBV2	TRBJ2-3	CASSEEAWTSTDTQYF	TGTGCCAGCAGTGAAGAGGCGTGGACTAGCACAGATACGCAGTATTTT
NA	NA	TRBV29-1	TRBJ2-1	CSAQIYNEQFF	TGCAGCGCTCAGATCTACAATGAGCAGTTCTTC
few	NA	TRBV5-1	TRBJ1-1	CASSYGGTEAFF	TGCGCCAGCAGTTATGGTGGCACTGAAGCTTTCTTT
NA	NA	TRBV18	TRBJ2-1	CASSPVDRYNEQFF	TGTGCCAGCTCACCCGTCGACCGCTACAATGAGCAGTTCTTC
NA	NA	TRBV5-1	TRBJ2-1	CASSLDVRGLNEQFF	TGCGCCAGCAGCTTGGACGTCAGGGGATTAAATGAGCAGTTCTTC
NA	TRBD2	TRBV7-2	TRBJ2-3	CASSLVGLAAPPGRDTQYF	TGTGCCAGCAGCTTAGTGGGACTAGCGGCTCCCCCGGGAAGAGATACGCAGTATTTT
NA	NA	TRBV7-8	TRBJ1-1	CASSLAIGPNTEAFF	TGTGCCAGCAGCTTAGCAATCGGCCCGAACACTGAAGCTTTCTTT
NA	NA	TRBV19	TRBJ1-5	CASSIVSGTRRKQPQHF	TGTGCCAGTAGTATTGTGTCTGGGACAAGGCGAAAGCAGCCCCAGCATTTT
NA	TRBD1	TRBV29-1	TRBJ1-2	CSGGTGVYGYTF	TGCAGCGGGGGGACAGGGGTTTATGGCTACACCTTC
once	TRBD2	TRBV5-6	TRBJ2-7	CASSRLAGGEQYF	TGTGCCAGCAGCCGACTAGCGGGGGGCGAGCAGTACTTC
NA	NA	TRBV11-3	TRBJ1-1	CASSLGRNTEAFF	TGTGCCAGCAGCTTAGGACGGAACACTGAAGCTTTCTTT
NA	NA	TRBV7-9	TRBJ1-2	CASSVLPNYGYTF	TGTGCCAGCAGCGTCCTCCCCAACTATGGCTACACCTTC
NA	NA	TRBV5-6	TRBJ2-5	CASSLATKTQETQYF	TGTGCCAGCAGCTTGGCGACAAAGACTCAAGAGACCCAGTACTTC
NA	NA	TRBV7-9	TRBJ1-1	CASSTMGGHTEAFF	TGTGCCAGCAGTACCATGGGGGGGCACACTGAAGCTTTCTTT
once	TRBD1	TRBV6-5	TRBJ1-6	CASSYSIWQGASPLHF	TGTGCCAGCAGTTACTCGATCTGGCAGGGGGCTTCACCCCTCCACTTT
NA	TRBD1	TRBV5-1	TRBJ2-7	CASTNQPGQGAYEQYF	TGCGCCAGCACCAACCAACCGGGACAGGGGGCATACGAGCAGTACTTC
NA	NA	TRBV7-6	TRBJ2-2	CASSRGGTGELFF	TGTGCCAGCAGCCGAGGGGGCACCGGGGAGCTGTTTTTT